A single sample is the source of the 21 T cell receptor beta chains below, sequenced in a study of cytomegalovirus exposure and HLA in healthy donors. The PCR used 60 Vbeta and 13 Jbeta primers. The protocol was immunoSEQ multiplex PCR, while the TCRdb copy is restricted to in-frame clones and leaves out a portion. The table records more than 200,000 clones, approximately 70% of them present only once. The sample was PBMCs. These receptors all come from a man aged 35 to 55 in good health and CMV-seropositive.

J is TRBJ2-5 and V is TRBV28; 9 nucleotides match TRBD2. CDR1 and CDR2 from the germline V gene are MDHEN and SYDVKM. The CDR3 covers 15 residues. The V gene end was trimmed by 5 bases and the J gene end by 0 bases; junction bases not matched to a gene: 4. This CDR3 reads CASSPSGGHQETQYF. CDR3 sequence (DNA): TGTGCCAGCAGTCCAAGCGGGGGGCACCAAGAGACCCAGTACTTC.

V is TRBV5-6 and J is TRBJ1-1; tentative D call: TRBD1 (5 bases). Germline-derived CDR1 and CDR2 are SGHDT and YYEEEE. Trimming stripped 1 base from V and 3 bases from J, with 13 bases between. The CDR3 runs 15 residues. CDR3 amino acids: CASSLPGALDTEAFF. CDR3 in DNA: TGTGCCAGCAGCTTGCCTGGGGCGCTGGACACTGAAGCTTTCTTT. The full variable domain, its missing parts supplied by reference TRBV5-6 and TRBJ1-1, is DAGVTQSPTHLIKTRGQQVTLRCSPKSGHDTVSWYQQALGQGPQFIFQYYEEEERQRGNFPDRFSGHQFPNYSSELNVNALLLGDSALYLCASSLPGALDTEAFFGQGTRLTVV.

This chain joins TRBV7-2 and TRBJ1-5, with 10 bases identical to TRBD1. The ends lost 3 bases at V and 6 bases at J; junction bases unmatched: 2. CDR3 length: 14 amino acids. Looked up from germline, CDR1 is SGHTA and CDR2 is FQGNSA. The CDR3 nucleotides read TGTGCCAGCAGCTTGGGACAGGGGACTCAGCCCCAGCATTTT. Protein: CASSLGQGTQPQHF.

V is TRBV27 and J is TRBJ2-3; tentative D call: TRBD2 (6 bases). This CDR3 region has 13 residues. Trimming shortened V by 2 bases and J by 3 bases, and 6 bases separated the two germline ends. Per germline, CDR1 MNHEY and CDR2 SMNVEV (reference sequence). CDR3 sequence: CASSLRGTDTQYF. In DNA, the CDR3 is TGTGCCAGCAGTTTACGGGGGACAGATACGCAGTATTTT.

The chain joins TRBV5-5 to TRBJ1-5; maybe TRBD1 (6 bases). The CDR3 loop spans 16 amino acids. The germline V gene has CDR1 SGHKS and CDR2 YYEKEE (reference sequence). V lost 0 bases, J lost 1 base, and 11 bases lay in between. This CDR3 reads CASSLGQGLSNQPQHF. CDR3 DNA sequence: TGTGCCAGCAGCTTGGGGCAGGGGTTAAGCAATCAGCCCCAGCATTTT.

This rearrangement joins TRBV6-6 to TRBJ2-2; the D is unclear. V dropped 2 bases and J dropped 3 bases, with 10 bases sitting between them. The CDR3 is 15 amino acids. The germline CDR1 and CDR2 sequences are MNHNY and SVGAGI (reference sequence). The DNA for the CDR3 is TGTGCCAGCAGTTACGAGACTCCGGACACCGGGGAGCTGTTTTTT. It translates to CASSYETPDTGELFF.

The V call is TRBV6-5, the J call TRBJ1-6, with a weak D call TRBD1 (5 bases). This CDR3 contains 13 residues. Germline values: CDR1 MNHEY, CDR2 SVGAGI. V lost 6 bases, J lost 7 bases, and 10 bases lay in between. CDR3 sequence reads: CASSWDLNSPLHF. CDR3 nucleotide sequence: TGTGCCAGCAGCTGGGACTTAAATTCACCCCTCCACTTT.

CDR3 sequence reads: CASSPGQLMNTGELFF. In DNA form, the CDR3 reads TGTGCCAGTAGCCCGGGACAATTAATGAACACCGGGGAGCTGTTTTTT. This sequence joins TRBV19 and TRBJ2-2, with a tentative D call TRBD1 (6 bases). Germline CDR1 reads LNHDA; CDR2 reads SQIVND (reference sequence). CDR3 length: 16 residues. V was clipped by 6 bases and J by 1 base, with 15 bases between them.

This clone showed up just once. The chain carries TRBV19 and TRBJ1-1, with a possible D match to TRBD1 (6 bases). The germline V and J ends were trimmed by 1 base and 0 bases, with 9 bases remaining between them. Germline assignment: CDR1 LNHDA and CDR2 SQIVND (reference sequence). There are 15 residues in the CDR3. CDR3 in amino acids: CASSIGTVMNTEAFF. In DNA, the CDR3 is TGTGCCAGTAGTATAGGGACAGTTATGAACACTGAAGCTTTCTTT.

This clone has a handful of counts. V is TRBV6-5 and J is TRBJ1-1; TRBD1 is a possible D gene (5 bases). Trimming removed 6 bases from V and 11 bases from J, with 13 bases in between. CDR3 length: 11 residues. Germline V gene lookup returns CDR1 MNHEY and CDR2 SVGAGI. In nucleotides, the CDR3 is TGTGCCAGCAGCCAGGGAAATCGGGCTTTCTTT. This sequence encodes CASSQGNRAFF.

The rearrangement uses TRBV27 and TRBJ1-6; weak D call: TRBD1 (5 bases). The V gene's germline CDR1 is MNHEY and CDR2 SMNVEV (reference sequence). The V end lost 1 base, the J end lost 13 bases, and 14 bases lay between the germline ends. This CDR3 is 14 amino acids long. The CDR3 nucleotides are TGTGCCAGCAGTTTATTAGGTGGACATGCGCCCCTCCACTTT. Amino acid sequence: CASSLLGGHAPLHF.

This rearrangement joins TRBV27 to TRBJ2-3, with 8 bases that match TRBD2. J gave up 1 base and V 6 bases, and 6 bases lay outside the gene matches. There are 15 residues in the CDR3. The germline V gene has CDR1 MNHEY and CDR2 SMNVEV (reference sequence). CDR3 protein: CASSNGGAGTDTQYF. As DNA, the CDR3 is TGTGCCAGCAGCAACGGGGGGGCAGGCACAGATACGCAGTATTTT.

The J gene is TRBJ1-6, the V gene TRBV6-1, with D maybe TRBD1 (5 bases). V shed 4 bases and J shed 7 bases, with 17 bases lying between them. Looked up from germline, CDR1 is MNHNS and CDR2 is SASEGT. The length of the CDR3 is 16 residues. The CDR3 region has the DNA TGTGCCAGCAGTGGCCGGGCAGGGTGGATAAATTCACCCCTCCACTTT. Translated, it gives CASSGRAGWINSPLHF.

The rearrangement links TRBV6-6 to TRBJ1-6; D is perhaps TRBD1 (5 bases). V was shortened by 6 bases and J by 7 bases, with 10 bases between the two germline ends. Germline CDR1 MNHNY, CDR2 SVGAGI (reference sequence). The CDR3 is made up of 13 amino acids. The CDR3 bases are TGTGCCAGCAGAACTCAGGGAAATTCACCCCTCCACTTT. Its protein product is CASRTQGNSPLHF.

This clone turned up a few times. For the CDR3, the DNA is TGTGCCAGCAGCGTAAACACAGGGGGAGGCGAGCAGTACTTC. It specifies CASSVNTGGGEQYF. This rearrangement joins TRBV5-6 to TRBJ2-7; 8 bases fit TRBD1. Germline CDR1 reads SGHDT; CDR2 reads YYEEEE. The V segment lost 4 bases and the J segment 6 bases; nucleotides outside the gene matches: 9. This CDR3 is 14 amino acids long.

This clone was found a few times. The CDR3 DNA sequence: TGTGCCAGTAGTATGACAGGGGCGGGATACTACGAGCAGTACTTC. Its translation: CASSMTGAGYYEQYF. This sequence joins TRBV19 and TRBJ2-5, with 8 bases matching TRBD1. The DNA end lines up better with TRBJ2-7; the J call may be wrong. The CDR3 is 15 residues long. The germline V gene encodes CDR1 LNHDA and CDR2 SQIVND (reference sequence).

CDR3 DNA: TGTGCCAGCAGCTTAGTCCCAGGGGTGGCCAATGGCTACACCTTC. Translating gives CASSLVPGVANGYTF. The chain recombines TRBV7-6 with TRBJ1-2, with D tentatively TRBD1 (6 bases). Germline V gene data show CDR1 as SGHVS and CDR2 as FNYEAQ. V lost 1 base and J lost 6, with 15 bases in between. The CDR3 contains 15 residues.

The chain carries TRBV10-2 and TRBJ2-5; D is unclear. Looked up from germline, CDR1 is WSHSY and CDR2 is SAAADI. V shed 2 bases and J shed 2 bases, with 12 bases lying between them. The length of the CDR3 is 15 residues. CDR3 sequence (DNA): TGCGCCAGCAGTGAGAGTGAGGTCCTACAAGAGACCCAGTACTTC. Its protein is CASSESEVLQETQYF.

This clone was detected only a few times. The chain employs TRBV18 and TRBJ2-2, with D perhaps TRBD1 (5 bases). This CDR3 has 17 amino acids. V dropped 2 bases and J dropped 4 bases, with 17 bases sitting between them. Germline V lookup: CDR1 KGHSH, CDR2 LQKENI. The CDR3 region has the DNA TGTGCCAGCTCACCAGGTGTGTCAGGGCTCATCACCGGGGAGCTGTTTTTT. This translates into CASSPGVSGLITGELFF.

The V and J genes are TRBV5-1 and TRBJ1-6, with 9 bases lining up with TRBD1. This CDR3 spans 18 amino acids. Looked up from germline, CDR1 is SGHRS and CDR2 is YFSETQ. With 0 bases clipped from V and 0 bases from J, the junction kept 4 bases outside the gene matches. Here the CDR3 DNA reads TGCGCCAGCAGCTTGGAAGGACAGGGGTACTCCTATAATTCACCCCTCCACTTT. This translates into CASSLEGQGYSYNSPLHF.

This clone was observed once. The J gene is TRBJ2-3, the V gene TRBV7-3, with 8 bases matching TRBD2. The CDR3 has 16 residues. Germline CDR1 SGHTA, CDR2 FQGTGA. V shed 2 bases, J shed 6 bases, and the junction held 10 bases outside the gene matches. CDR3 sequence reads: CASSLSIAGGRDTQYF. CDR3 coding DNA: TGTGCCAGCAGCTTATCCATCGCGGGGGGCCGGGATACGCAGTATTTT. Full variable domain (rest looked up from reference TRBV7-3 and TRBJ2-3): GAGVSQTPSNKVTEKGKYVELRCDPISGHTALYWYRQSLGQGPEFLIYFQGTGAADDSGLPNDRFFAVRPEGSVSTLKIQRTERGDSAVYLCASSLSIAGGRDTQYFGPGTRLTVL.